This T cell receptor (beta chain) appears in the sequencing data of a study of Graves' ophthalmopathy and Graves' hyperthyroidism. RNA transcripts yielded amplified TCR beta CDR3 regions. HTBI primers primed a first-round RT-PCR, and a second-round multiplex PCR followed. TCRdb fed the multiplex PCR reads into MiXCR, producing one record per CDR3 protein. Counted here are some 400,000 distinct CDR3 sequences, approximately 20% occurring once; the ten biggest clones make up around 1.4%. The table lists this clonotype with many counts. The CDR3 sequence is 14 residues long. V shed 0 bases and J shed 5 bases, with 11 bases lying between them. The V gene's germline CDR1 is MNHEY and CDR2 SVGAGI.

The chain links TRBV6-5 to TRBJ2-7; the D gene is possibly TRBD1 (6 bases). Sequences were obtained from peripheral blood. This clonotype originated in a woman between 18 and 30 years old with Graves' ophthalmopathy. The CDR3 region is CASSYSVGHNEQYF. For the CDR3, the DNA is TGTGCCAGCAGTTACTCAGTGGGACACAACGAGCAGTACTTC.